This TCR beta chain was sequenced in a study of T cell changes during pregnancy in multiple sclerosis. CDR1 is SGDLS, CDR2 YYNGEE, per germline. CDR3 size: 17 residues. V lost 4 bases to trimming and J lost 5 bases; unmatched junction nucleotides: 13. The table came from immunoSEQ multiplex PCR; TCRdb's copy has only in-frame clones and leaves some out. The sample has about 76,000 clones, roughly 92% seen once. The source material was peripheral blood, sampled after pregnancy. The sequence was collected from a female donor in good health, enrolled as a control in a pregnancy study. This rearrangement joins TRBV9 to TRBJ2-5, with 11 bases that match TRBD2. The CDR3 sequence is CASSRTETSGMEETQYF. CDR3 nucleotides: TGTGCCAGCAGCAGGACAGAGACTAGCGGGATGGAGGAGACCCAGTACTTC. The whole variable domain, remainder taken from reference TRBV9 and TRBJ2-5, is DSGVTQTPKHLITATGQRVTLRCSPRSGDLSVYWYQQSLDQGLQFLIQYYNGEERAKGNILERFSAQQFPDLHSELNLSSLELGDSALYFCASSRTETSGMEETQYFGPGTRLLVL.